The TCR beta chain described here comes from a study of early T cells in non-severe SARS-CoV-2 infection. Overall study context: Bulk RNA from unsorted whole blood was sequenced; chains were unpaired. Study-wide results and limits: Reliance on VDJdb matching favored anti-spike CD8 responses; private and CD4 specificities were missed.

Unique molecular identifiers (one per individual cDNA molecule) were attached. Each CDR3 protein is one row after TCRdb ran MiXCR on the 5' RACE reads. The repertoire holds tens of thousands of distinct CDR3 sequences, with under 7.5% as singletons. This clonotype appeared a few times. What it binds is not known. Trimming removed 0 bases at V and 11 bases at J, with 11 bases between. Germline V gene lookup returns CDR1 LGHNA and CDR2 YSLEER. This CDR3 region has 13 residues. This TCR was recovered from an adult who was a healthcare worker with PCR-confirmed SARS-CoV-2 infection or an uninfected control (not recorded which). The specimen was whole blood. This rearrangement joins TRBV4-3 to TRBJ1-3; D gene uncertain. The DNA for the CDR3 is TGCGCCAGCAGCCAAGACATGGGTATCGCCATATATTTT. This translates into CASSQDMGIAIYF.